This T cell receptor beta chain was captured in a study of PD-1 blockade in mismatch repair-deficient tumors. In the study overall: Patients had around 11 mismatch repair-deficient cancer types and were previously treated and progressing. General study points: After pembrolizumab, tumor-resident clones rose rapidly, then generally contracted before radiologic responses.

In regard to this clone: Its antigen is as yet unknown.

The assay was immunoSEQ multiplex PCR, and TCRdb's table has in-frame clones only and misses some. The sample lists around 23,000 clones, 75% to 85% occurring once. TCR sequencing covered three patients who responded to pembrolizumab. This CDR3 contains 14 residues. CDR1 is SGHNT and CDR2 is YENEEA in the germline V gene. Trimming stripped 5 bases from V and 5 bases from J, with 16 bases between. The rearrangement uses TRBV11-3 and TRBJ2-7; D unresolved. The sequenced sample was peripheral blood, obtained 12 weeks after starting pembrolizumab. This TCR derives from an adult with mismatch repair-deficient cancer. CDR3 coding DNA: TGTGCCAGCAGCCCTACGGACGGTTTCCACGAGCAGTACTTC. It specifies CASSPTDGFHEQYF.